This entry is about one T cell receptor beta chain. The age range of participants was about 18 to 100 years, with residence in about two dozen US areas. Two negative PCRs, clearance, or symptom resolution characterized the recovered Cohort 3 donors. V was shortened by 4 bases and J by 8 bases, with 14 bases between the two germline ends. CDR3 length: 14 residues. Germline CDR1 SNHLY, CDR2 FYNNEI. These data belong to a study of blood T cell repertoires in COVID-19. Authors' analysis steps: Amplified reference gene primers provided the basis for estimating nucleated cell counts. Sequencing was performed with immunoSEQ multiplex PCR; in TCRdb, only in-frame clones are kept and a portion is missing. The DNA gave D and trimming, while V, J and clone size come from that table. The data show about 310,000 clones, with 70% to 90% seen just once and around 2.1% held by the top ten.

The specimen sequenced was PBMCs or T cells enriched from blood (not recorded which). The J gene is TRBJ1-4, the V gene TRBV2; possibly TRBD1 for D (5 bases). The source is a man in his thirties or forties who had recovered from COVID-19. The CDR3 nucleotides are TGTGCCAGCAGTGTCGCCAGGGTAGGGGAAAAACTGTTTTTT. Protein: CASSVARVGEKLFF.